The 15 T cell receptor beta chains presented below share a single source sample, sequenced in a study of blood T cell repertoires in COVID-19. Using immunoSEQ multiplex PCR, the repertoire was profiled, and TCRdb retains in-frame clones only, with some absent. The sample consists of over 250,000 clones, 87% of them appearing once. The sequenced sample was PBMCs or T cells enriched from blood (not recorded which). These receptors were taken from a woman between 18 and 29 years old who had recovered from COVID-19.

The chain couples TRBV27 to TRBJ2-2, with TRBD1 matching over 9 bases. This CDR3 contains 15 residues. Per germline, CDR1 MNHEY and CDR2 SMNVEV (reference sequence). V shed 6 bases and J 7 bases; nucleotides not matched to a gene: 9. The CDR3 is CASRGGWGQGGELFF. CDR3 DNA: TGTGCCAGCAGGGGGGGGTGGGGACAGGGCGGGGAGCTGTTTTTT.

This chain uses TRBV5-1 with TRBJ1-4; 9 positions agree with TRBD1. Trimming removed 4 bases from V and 0 bases from J; junction bases left unmatched: 4. Germline-derived CDR1 and CDR2 are SGHRS and YFSETQ. This CDR3 has 16 amino acids. CDR3 amino acids: CASSLGQGPTNEKLFF. Here the CDR3 DNA reads TGCGCCAGCAGCCTCGGACAGGGGCCAACTAATGAAAAACTGTTTTTT.

The CDR3 protein is CASSPGRGQETQYF. Written as DNA, the CDR3 is TGTGCCAGCAGTCCGGGACGGGGGCAAGAGACCCAGTACTTC. The V gene is TRBV6-5, the J gene TRBJ2-5, with D possibly TRBD2 on 6 matching bases. V was clipped by 5 bases and J by 2 bases, with 12 bases between them. Germline values: CDR1 MNHEY, CDR2 SVGAGI. This CDR3 comprises 14 residues.

The chain links TRBV7-2 to TRBJ1-4, with D possibly matching TRBD1 (6 bases). The V end lost 1 base, the J end lost 7 bases, and 13 bases lay between the germline ends. Germline assignment: CDR1 SGHTA and CDR2 FQGNSA. The CDR3 loop spans 15 amino acids. The CDR3 reads CASSLVGGGGEKLFF. In nucleotides, the CDR3 is TGTGCCAGCAGCTTAGTAGGGGGGGGCGGTGAAAAACTGTTTTTT.

The chain recombines TRBV7-8 with TRBJ2-7, with 10 bases matching TRBD1. With 3 bases clipped from V and 5 bases from J, the junction kept 7 bases outside the gene matches. Looked up from germline, CDR1 is SGHVS and CDR2 is FQNEAQ. The CDR3 sequence is 15 residues long. CDR3 sequence reads: CASSLALGTGDEQYF. The CDR3 bases are TGTGCCAGCAGCTTGGCCCTTGGGACAGGGGACGAGCAGTACTTC.

This clone was seen a single time. This rearrangement joins TRBV19 to TRBJ2-1; 9 bases map to TRBD1. V trimming: 6 bases; J trimming: 1 base; junction bases outside the gene matches: 13. Germline V gene sequence: CDR1 LNHDA, CDR2 SQIVND (reference sequence). CDR3 size: 18 residues. CDR3 residues: CASRGTDPGQGSYNEQFF. The DNA for the CDR3 is TGTGCCAGTAGAGGCACCGACCCGGGACAGGGTTCCTACAATGAGCAGTTCTTC.

V and J are TRBV28 and TRBJ1-2; D might be TRBD1 (6 bases). This CDR3 has 14 amino acids. V lost 4 bases and J lost 7, with 16 bases in between. Looked up from germline, CDR1 is MDHEN and CDR2 is SYDVKM. The CDR3 loop is CASSSSAGAGGYTF. Here the CDR3 DNA reads TGTGCCAGCAGTTCCTCGGCAGGGGCGGGTGGCTACACCTTC.

The CDR3, as DNA: TGTGCCAGCAGACACTGGAAACTAAAGAATTCACCCCTCCACTTT. Amino acids: CASRHWKLKNSPLHF. The gene calls are TRBV28 and TRBJ1-6; D is uncertain. There are 15 residues in the CDR3. Germline assignment: CDR1 MDHEN and CDR2 SYDVKM. Trimming pared 6 bases from V and 7 bases from J, leaving 16 bases between.

This clone was observed a single time. The chain carries TRBV28 and TRBJ2-3, with TRBD2 matching 10 bases. Trimming removed 5 bases from V and 6 bases from J; junction bases left unmatched: 8. The CDR3 covers 15 residues. Germline V gene lookup returns CDR1 MDHEN and CDR2 SYDVKM. The CDR3 sequence: CASSLAGATMDTQYF. CDR3 nucleotides: TGTGCCAGCAGTCTAGCGGGGGCGACGATGGATACGCAGTATTTT.

The chain combines TRBV14 with TRBJ1-1, with TRBD1 as a possible D gene (5 bases). CDR3 length equals 15 residues. V shed 1 base and J shed 4 bases, with 13 bases lying between them. Per the germline V gene, CDR1 is SGHDN and CDR2 is FVKESK. CDR3 amino acids: CASSQAEGRGTEAFF. Written as DNA, the CDR3 is TGTGCCAGCAGCCAAGCAGAGGGGAGGGGCACTGAAGCTTTCTTT.

This chain joins TRBV7-9 and TRBJ1-2; D ambiguous. CDR3 length: 13 residues. CDR1 is SEHNR and CDR2 is FQNEAQ in the germline V gene (reference sequence). Trimming removed 3 bases at V and 7 bases at J, with 12 bases between. CDR3 amino acids: CASSFRGLVGYTF. The CDR3 DNA sequence: TGTGCCAGCAGCTTCCGAGGGTTGGTTGGCTACACCTTC. The variable domain in full, with the rest retrieved from reference TRBV7-9 and TRBJ1-2, is DTGVSQNPRHKITKRGQNVTFRCDPISEHNRLYWYRQTLGQGPEFLTYFQNEAQLEKSRLLSDRFSAERPKGSFSTLEIQRTEQGDSAMYLCASSFRGLVGYTFGSGTRLTVV.

The genes are TRBV12-3 or TRBV12-4 and TRBJ2-5, with D perhaps matching TRBD1 (5 bases). V gave up 6 bases and J gave up 3 bases, with 11 bases separating them. This CDR3 has 13 residues. The CDR3 DNA sequence: TGTGCCAGCAGACCTGGACACGAAGAGACCCAGTACTTC. It codes for CASRPGHEETQYF.

This chain uses TRBV20-1 with TRBJ1-1, with D hard to call. The CDR3 spans 15 residues. The ends were cut back, 3 bases at V and 0 bases at J, with 14 bases in the middle. CDR1 and CDR2 (germline): DFQATT, SNEGSKA (reference sequence). CDR3 sequence: CSASGGFDLNTEAFF. CDR3 DNA: TGCAGTGCTAGTGGAGGGTTTGACCTGAACACTGAAGCTTTCTTT.

The chain is built from TRBV11-1 and TRBJ2-1, with 7 nucleotides matching TRBD2. V lost 4 bases, J lost 4 bases, and 10 bases stayed unmatched. The CDR3 has 16 residues. Germline CDR1 reads SGHAT; CDR2 reads FQDESV (reference sequence). CDR3 sequence: CASSSPPSGPYNEQFF. Here the CDR3 DNA reads TGTGCCAGCAGCTCACCACCTAGCGGTCCTTACAATGAGCAGTTCTTC.

The rearrangement links TRBV7-2 to TRBJ2-5; 10 bases line up with TRBD2. CDR3 length: 18 amino acids. The ends lost 3 bases at V and 5 bases at J; junction bases unmatched: 15. CDR1 is SGHTA, CDR2 FQGNSA, per germline. The chain's CDR3 is CASSLLAGEREWSETQYF. Here the CDR3 DNA reads TGTGCCAGCAGCTTGCTAGCGGGGGAACGGGAGTGGTCGGAGACCCAGTACTTC.